This T cell receptor (beta chain) was sequenced for a study of blood T cell repertoires in COVID-19 (dated by TCRdb to 2020 to 2021). In terms of the full investigation: Samples from collaborators originated in the United States, Italy and Spain and spanned both the acute and convalescent phases of COVID-19. The prospective study material was composed of cDNA or gDNA derived from T cells, B-cell-depleted T cells, or PBMCs. The dataset comprised deeply sampled blood TCRbeta repertoires from subjects exposed to, actively infected with, or recovered from COVID-19. The repertoires were made available in a free public database intended to serve as a resource for research on the immune response to SARS-CoV-2. The samples were drawn from two sources: the first 160 participants of the ongoing ImmuneRACE study, and 1,200 or so subjects contributed by 6 global collaborators. A de-identified subject ID, COVID-19 status, age in years and sex were almost always included in the sample metadata. Where available, HLA class I and class II types were obtained from metadata supplied by the sample provider rather than from assay-based typing.

Taken from cysteine to phenylalanine, the CDR3 has 14 residues. CDR3 DNA is the only sequence kept; it has 42 bases, read in frame from the first base. V is clipped by 0 bases and J by 6 bases, and the sequence between their germline boundaries is 12 bases long. The germline V gene provides CDR1 LGHNA and CDR2 YNFKEQ. What the work shows at the level of the full study, not this receptor alone: How much clinical and demographic metadata was included differed by source and by participant, and the metadata was provided uncurated.

Collaborating institutions collected whole blood in K2EDTA tubes following their own protocols. For TCRbeta analysis, collaborators shipped samples as frozen whole blood, isolated PBMCs, or DNA extracted from either of those sample types. A few counts support this clone. The antigen it binds to is not known. Base qualities were left out, and no much larger clone turns up one base away. TCRbeta CDR3 regions were amplified from genomic DNA by means of the immunoSEQ Assay, a bias-controlled multiplex PCR. The paper's data handling went like this. Within the assay, amplification of reference gene primers was used to estimate how many nucleated cells each sample contained. To quantify the absolute abundance of each unique TCRbeta CDR3 rearrangement, sequence reads were collapsed and filtered. For each sample, productive Simpson clonality was calculated by taking the square root of Simpson's diversity index across productive rearrangements. TCRdb provides this immuneACCESS table in a form limited to in-frame rearrangements. Some clones are lacking; in checked studies, under half of them reflect an unresolved V gene, and why the rest are absent is not known. Clone size and V and J calls were adopted from that table, with D and trimming inferred from the DNA. Recorded for this sample are about 310,000 clones; 80% to 90% of them occurred a single time. The ten largest account for 1% of the sample.

The sequencing input was peripheral blood. The sequence was collected from a man between 50 and 59 years old with active or convalescent COVID-19. The sequence links TRBV4-2 to TRBJ2-7, with the D gene call left open. The DNA sequence follows: TGTGCCAGCAGCCAAGATACGTCAGGTGGCGAGCAGTACTTC. Its coded protein is CASSQDTSGGEQYF.